Below, 20 T cell receptor beta chains from the same sample are listed, as sequenced in a study of blood T cell repertoires in COVID-19. TCRdb keeps only in-frame clones here, not all; method: immunoSEQ multiplex PCR. The sample consists of about 69,000 clones, around three quarters of them appearing once. The sequenced sample consisted of peripheral blood. The receptor set was obtained from a man aged 60-69 years with acute or convalescent COVID-19.

This chain links TRBV6-5 with TRBJ2-1, with D uncertain. The V end lost 8 bases, the J end lost 3 bases, and 8 bases lay between the germline ends. The germline V gene has CDR1 MNHEY and CDR2 SVGAGI. The CDR3 spans 12 residues. The CDR3 DNA follows: TGTGCCAGCTGTCCCTACTACAATGAGCAGTTCTTC. Its translation: CASCPYYNEQFF.

The rearrangement links TRBV6-6 to TRBJ1-5, with unresolved D. The CDR3 has 13 residues. In germline, CDR1 is MNHNY, CDR2 SVGAGI (reference sequence). V dropped 4 bases and J dropped 4 bases, with 8 bases sitting between them. CDR3 coding DNA: TGTGCCAGCAGTTTACAGAGTAATCAGCCCCAGCATTTT. This sequence encodes CASSLQSNQPQHF.

The J gene is TRBJ1-2, the V gene TRBV5-8; no clear D gene. The germline V gene encodes CDR1 SGHTS and CDR2 YDEGEE. This CDR3 is 13 amino acids long. With 2 bases removed from V and 2 bases from J, the gap between germline ends came to 7 bases. In DNA form, the CDR3 reads TGTGCCAGCAGCTTAAGCACGAACTATGGCTACACCTTC. This translates into CASSLSTNYGYTF.

The rearrangement uses TRBV2 and TRBJ1-4, with no clear D. Germline CDR1 reads SNHLY; CDR2 reads FYNNEI. Trimming cost V 6 bases and J 0 bases, with 5 bases left between them. The CDR3 consists of 13 residues. The CDR3 DNA reads TGTGCCAGCAGCCTTGCAACTAATGAAAAACTGTTTTTT. It is translated as CASSLATNEKLFF.

The chain links TRBV27 to TRBJ1-1, with D unresolved. Germline V gives CDR1 MNHEY, CDR2 SMNVEV (reference sequence). This CDR3 is 14 amino acids long. V lost 2 bases and J lost 3, with 10 bases in between. This CDR3 is CASSLGARDTEAFF. The CDR3 DNA reads TGTGCCAGCAGTTTAGGAGCGCGGGACACTGAAGCTTTCTTT.

The rearrangement links TRBV11-2 to TRBJ2-1; the match to TRBD2 covers 11 bases. The trim removed 0 bases at V and 9 bases at J, leaving 4 bases unmatched. This CDR3 contains 15 residues. The germline V gene has CDR1 SGHAT and CDR2 FQNNGV. The CDR3 bases are TGTGCCAGCAGCTTAGAAGGACTAGCGGGTGGTGAGCAGTTCTTC. Translated: CASSLEGLAGGEQFF. Full variable domain (missing parts from reference TRBV11-2 and TRBJ2-1): EAGVAQSPRYKIIEKRQSVAFWCNPISGHATLYWYQQILGQGPKLLIQFQNNGVVDDSQLPKDRFSAERLKGVDSTLKIQPAKLEDSAVYLCASSLEGLAGGEQFFGPGTRLTVL.

There are a few counts of this clone. The chain combines TRBV29-1 with TRBJ1-1; a weak D match, TRBD1 (5 bases). From germline, CDR1 is SQVTM and CDR2 ANQGSEA. Trimming removed 4 bases at V and 4 bases at J, with 13 bases between. The CDR3 consists of 13 residues. This CDR3 reads CSVVGGFATEAFF. The CDR3 nucleotides read TGCAGCGTTGTGGGGGGTTTCGCCACTGAAGCTTTCTTT.

The gene calls are TRBV29-1 and TRBJ1-2; 7 bases are a match to TRBD1. CDR1 and CDR2 from the germline V gene are SQVTM and ANQGSEA. V gave up 1 base and J gave up 5 bases; unmatched junction bases: 1. CDR3 length equals 12 residues. The CDR3: CSVEGQGYGYTF. The CDR3 DNA reads TGCAGCGTTGAAGGACAGGGATATGGCTACACCTTC.

The chain recombines TRBV5-1 with TRBJ2-3; D unclear. V was pared by 0 bases and J by 0 bases, with 14 bases between. Germline-derived CDR1 and CDR2 are SGHRS and YFSETQ. The length of the CDR3 is 17 residues. CDR3 in DNA: TGCGCCAGCAGCTTGGGATTTGGCACCCCAAGCACAGATACGCAGTATTTT. Translated: CASSLGFGTPSTDTQYF.

This sequence joins TRBV7-3 and TRBJ2-1; TRBD2 agrees at 12 bases. Looked up from germline, CDR1 is SGHTA and CDR2 is FQGTGA. V trimming: 5 bases; J trimming: 10 bases; junction bases outside the gene matches: 6. This CDR3 region has 14 residues. Written as DNA, the CDR3 is TGTGCCAGCAGCCCCCCCGGACTAGCGGGGGAGCAGTTCTTC. This encodes CASSPPGLAGEQFF.

This chain connects TRBV19 to TRBJ1-6; TRBD1 matches 10 bases. This CDR3 comprises 17 residues. The J segment lost 2 bases and the V segment lost 7 bases, leaving 8 bases of the junction unmatched. CDR1 LNHDA and CDR2 SQIVND come from the germline V gene (reference sequence). The CDR3 DNA is TGTGCCAGTACCACGGGACAGGGGAACACCTATAATTCACCCCTCCACTTT. This sequence encodes CASTTGQGNTYNSPLHF.

The chain combines TRBV18 with TRBJ1-1, with D unresolved. The CDR3 covers 18 residues. The ends were cut back, 1 base at V and 0 bases at J, with 18 bases in the middle. Germline V gene sequence: CDR1 KGHSH, CDR2 LQKENI. The CDR3 DNA reads TGTGCCAGCTCACCACTGCAGAGCCGAGGGCTTATGAACACTGAAGCTTTCTTT. Protein: CASSPLQSRGLMNTEAFF.

V and J are TRBV10-3 and TRBJ2-3; the match to TRBD2 covers 8 bases. The CDR3 sequence is 16 residues long. Germline V gene lookup returns CDR1 ENHRY and CDR2 SYGVKD. J lost 4 bases, V lost 3 bases, and 9 bases had no gene match. The CDR3 loop is CAISDPGLGVPDTQYF. DNA of the CDR3: TGTGCCATCAGTGACCCGGGACTAGGGGTTCCAGATACGCAGTATTTT.

The chain joins TRBV7-9 to TRBJ1-2, with unresolved D. The germline V and J ends were trimmed by 4 bases and 6 bases, with 6 bases remaining between them. In germline, CDR1 is SEHNR, CDR2 FQNEAQ (reference sequence). This CDR3 spans 11 amino acids. CDR3 sequence: CASSSSHGYTF. The CDR3 bases are TGTGCCAGCAGCTCCTCCCATGGCTACACCTTC.

This chain uses TRBV11-2 with TRBJ2-5, with D maybe TRBD1 (5 bases). The V gene's germline CDR1 is SGHAT and CDR2 FQNNGV. This CDR3 comprises 15 residues. V lost 0 bases, J lost 1 base, and 9 bases lay in between. The CDR3 DNA reads TGTGCCAGCAGCTTAGATGACAGATTCCAAGAGACCCAGTACTTC. The encoded protein is CASSLDDRFQETQYF.

The V and J genes are TRBV7-9 and TRBJ1-4; D not certain. V was cut by 7 bases and J by 5 bases, with 17 bases left in between. Germline V gene lookup returns CDR1 SEHNR and CDR2 FQNEAQ (reference sequence). The CDR3 totals 15 residues. The CDR3 DNA reads TGTGCCAGCAAACCTGTTGGTCAACTGAATGAAAAACTGTTTTTT. Its translation: CASKPVGQLNEKLFF.

The CDR3 spells CASSSGGGREAFF. The CDR3 nucleotides read TGCGCCAGCAGCTCGGGGGGAGGGCGTGAAGCTTTCTTT. The chain recombines TRBV5-1 with TRBJ1-1; maybe TRBD1 (5 bases). V was cut by 3 bases and J by 7 bases, with 13 bases left in between. Germline lookup yields CDR1 SGHRS and CDR2 YFSETQ. The CDR3 has 13 amino acids.

The genes are TRBV6-4 and TRBJ2-3; tentative D call: TRBD1 (6 bases). Germline loops: CDR1 MRHNA, CDR2 SNTAGT. Deletions cut 0 bases from V and 2 bases from J, with 12 bases between. The CDR3 consists of 16 residues. CDR3 sequence (DNA): TGTGCCAGCAGTGACTCTCCGGGACACTACACAGATACGCAGTATTTT. This encodes CASSDSPGHYTDTQYF.

This clone was counted once. The chain carries TRBV2 and TRBJ1-2; D is unclear. The V and J ends lost 7 bases and 1 base respectively, with 13 bases between them. This CDR3 contains 14 residues. CDR1 is SNHLY, CDR2 FYNNEI, per germline. CDR3 nucleotide sequence: TGTGCCAGCACCCCGCCGGGATTTAACTATGGCTACACCTTC. It codes for CASTPPGFNYGYTF.

The chain joins TRBV3-1 (or the pseudogene TRBV3-2) to TRBJ2-7; no definite D call. V gave up 2 bases and J gave up 3 bases, with 2 bases separating them. The CDR3 length is 11 residues. Germline values: CDR1 LGHDT, CDR2 YNNKEL (reference sequence). Here the CDR3 reads CASSQHYEQYF. CDR3 nucleotides: TGTGCCAGCAGCCAACACTACGAGCAGTACTTC.